This T cell receptor (beta chain) was captured in a study of shared clonotypes between healthy human individuals. The length of the CDR3 is 16 residues. The germline V gene has CDR1 MNHNS and CDR2 SASEGT. V lost 2 bases and J lost 0; bases outside the gene matches: 4. TCRdb keeps only in-frame clones here, not all; method: immunoSEQ multiplex PCR. The sample lists roughly 2.5 million clones; more than 90% were seen once. The sample taken for sequencing was naive CD4+ T cells sorted from blood. Documented subset: CD45RA+ positively selected. The source is a man in his late teens or twenties in good health. The chain recombines TRBV6-1 with TRBJ2-7; 10 bases line up with TRBD2. The CDR3: CASSEPSGGTSYEQYF. The CDR3 DNA reads TGTGCCAGCAGTGAACCTAGCGGGGGTACCTCCTACGAGCAGTACTTC.